A single sample gave rise to the 3 T cell receptor beta chains below, sequenced in a study of T cell responses to AZD1222 COVID-19 vaccine. Produced via immunoSEQ multiplex PCR; TCRdb's table is partial and in-frame only. The data show about 88,000 clones, 89% seen once. This sample comprised peripheral blood, obtained on day 0 of AZD1222 vaccination. The origin of the receptors is an adult in good health.

The V gene is TRBV3-1 (or the pseudogene TRBV3-2), the J gene TRBJ2-5; no reliable D call. V was pared by 1 base and J by 5 bases, with 11 bases between. Germline-derived CDR1 and CDR2 are LGHDT and YNNKEL (reference sequence). This CDR3 contains 14 residues. The CDR3 loop is CASSQVGDTETQYF. The CDR3, as DNA: TGTGCCAGCAGCCAAGTGGGCGACACGGAGACCCAGTACTTC.

The V and J genes are TRBV7-2 and TRBJ2-1, with D perhaps TRBD2 (5 bases). The CDR3 is made up of 13 amino acids. With 1 base removed from V and 11 bases from J, the gap between germline ends came to 12 bases. Germline values: CDR1 SGHTA, CDR2 FQGNSA. CDR3 protein: CASSLEEDSQQFF. The CDR3 DNA sequence: TGTGCCAGCAGCTTAGAGGAGGACTCCCAGCAGTTCTTC.

J is TRBJ2-2 and V is TRBV18; D is undetermined. The germline V gene has CDR1 KGHSH and CDR2 LQKENI. V lost 6 bases and J 0 bases, leaving 14 bases between the germline ends. CDR3 length equals 16 residues. CDR3 sequence (DNA): TGTGCCAGCTCTACGGCCCGTGCTACGAACACCGGGGAGCTGTTTTTT. It encodes CASSTARATNTGELFF.